Below are 4 T cell receptor beta chains sequenced from a single sample in a study of cytomegalovirus exposure and HLA in healthy donors. 60 Vbeta and 13 Jbeta primers were used in PCR. Clones were read by immunoSEQ multiplex PCR, and TCRdb kept only the in-frame ones, dropping some. The data show 95,000 to 110,000 clones, about 80% seen once. The specimen sequenced was PBMCs. Every receptor here comes from a woman aged 18 to 35 in good health and CMV-seropositive.

The rearrangement links TRBV7-9 to TRBJ2-6, with D possibly matching TRBD1 (6 bases). Germline CDR1 reads SEHNR; CDR2 reads FQNEAQ (reference sequence). The length of the CDR3 is 18 residues. V dropped 2 bases and J dropped 0 bases, with 14 bases sitting between them. The CDR3 sequence: CASSLNTGPSSGANVLTF. The CDR3 nucleotides are TGTGCCAGCAGCTTAAACACAGGGCCGAGCTCTGGGGCCAACGTCCTGACTTTC.

This rearrangement joins TRBV28 to TRBJ1-1; maybe TRBD1 (5 bases). The CDR3 is 15 amino acids. Per the germline V gene, CDR1 is MDHEN and CDR2 is SYDVKM. V lost 3 bases and J lost 5, with 16 bases in between. The CDR3 coding sequence is TGTGCCAGCAGTTTGTCTCGGGGGGGTGGTACTGAAGCTTTCTTT. Protein sequence: CASSLSRGGGTEAFF.

This clone was observed once. The chain has TRBV6-6 and TRBJ2-3; a weak D match, TRBD2 (6 bases). This CDR3 is 15 amino acids long. Germline values: CDR1 MNHNY, CDR2 SVGAGI (reference sequence). Trimming removed 7 bases from V and 8 bases from J, with 22 bases in between. CDR3 amino acids: CASNVPGLGDRTQYF. CDR3 sequence (DNA): TGTGCCAGCAATGTACCGGGACTGGGCGACCGTACGCAGTATTTT.

V gene TRBV2 combines with J gene TRBJ2-3; 12 positions agree with TRBD2. V lost 6 bases, J lost 6 bases, and 4 bases stayed unmatched. Germline CDR1 is SNHLY and CDR2 is FYNNEI. The CDR3 has 14 residues. CDR3 loop: CASRGTSGWDTQYF. The CDR3, as DNA: TGTGCCAGCAGGGGGACTAGCGGGTGGGATACGCAGTATTTT.